One sample yielded the 32 T cell receptor beta chains listed below, sequenced in a study of response to subunit inactivated influenza vaccine. TCRdb passed the RT-PCR reads through MiXCR, listing each CDR3 protein once. The data contain some 500,000 distinct CDR3 sequences, about 25% of them singletons. The sample here was CD4+ T cells sorted from PBMCs, taken 4 to 6 days after vaccination. Every receptor here comes from a man aged 45-65 years who received an inactivated influenza vaccine.

This clonotype was picked up a small number of times. The chain employs TRBV20-1 and TRBJ2-1; D is unclear. V lost 0 bases and J lost 2, with 8 bases in between. Per germline, CDR1 DFQATT and CDR2 SNEGSKA (reference sequence). The CDR3 is 14 amino acids. CDR3 protein: CSARDLETYNEQFF. The CDR3, as DNA: TGCAGTGCTAGAGATCTTGAGACCTACAATGAGCAGTTCTTC.

The chain joins TRBV20-1 to TRBJ2-2, with 7 bases that match TRBD2. The germline V gene has CDR1 DFQATT and CDR2 SNEGSKA (reference sequence). The V and J ends lost 2 bases and 6 bases, in that order; junction bases with no gene match: 9. The CDR3 is made up of 15 amino acids. CDR3 sequence: CSARSGMKVAGELFF. CDR3 sequence (DNA): TGCAGTGCTAGAAGCGGGATGAAAGTGGCCGGGGAGCTGTTTTTT.

The rearrangement links TRBV4-3 to TRBJ2-2; tentative D call: TRBD1 (5 bases). CDR3 length: 17 residues. The V end lost 0 bases, the J end lost 1 base, and 12 bases lay between the germline ends. Germline-derived CDR1 and CDR2 are LGHNA and YSLEER. The CDR3 DNA is TGCGCCAGCAGCCAAGATCCTAGGACAAGGAACACCGGGGAGCTGTTTTTT. Translation gives CASSQDPRTRNTGELFF.

The chain employs TRBV5-1 and TRBJ1-2, with 12 bases aligning to TRBD1. Per the germline V gene, CDR1 is SGHRS and CDR2 is YFSETQ. The CDR3 loop spans 19 amino acids. J gave up 2 bases and V 0 bases, and 11 bases lay outside the gene matches. The chain's CDR3 is CASSLDGIGTGGLNYGYTF. CDR3 DNA: TGCGCCAGCAGCTTGGACGGAATAGGGACAGGGGGCCTGAACTATGGCTACACCTTC.

V gene TRBV28 combines with J gene TRBJ2-7, with D hard to call. Germline CDR1 is MDHEN and CDR2 is SYDVKM. This CDR3 has 14 residues. V was cut by 5 bases and J by 3 bases, with 14 bases left in between. The CDR3 reads CASSAPGRFYEQYF. CDR3 sequence (DNA): TGTGCCAGCAGTGCGCCCGGGCGTTTCTACGAGCAGTACTTC.

This clonotype was observed a handful of times. This sequence joins TRBV10-3 and TRBJ2-7; 8 nucleotides agree with TRBD2. V lost 10 bases to trimming and J lost 2 bases; unmatched junction nucleotides: 7. Per the germline V gene, CDR1 is ENHRY and CDR2 is SYGVKD. The CDR3 consists of 13 residues. The CDR3 reads CATARGAPYEQYF. As DNA, the CDR3 is TGTGCCACCGCGCGGGGGGCCCCCTACGAGCAGTACTTC.

In nucleotides, the CDR3 is TGTGCCAGCAGCGCACGACAGGGAGGGGATCAGCCCCAGCATTTT. Translated: CASSARQGGDQPQHF. The rearrangement links TRBV9 to TRBJ1-5, with 7 bases fitting TRBD1. This CDR3 region has 15 residues. CDR1 and CDR2 (germline): SGDLS, YYNGEE. V gave up 3 bases and J gave up 5 bases; unmatched junction bases: 8.

This clonotype was observed at least ten times. The chain recombines TRBV12-3 or TRBV12-4 with TRBJ1-2, with 9 bases identical to TRBD1. Unmatched junction bases numbered 11, after V lost 5 bases and J lost 4 bases. This CDR3 has 16 amino acids. CDR3 bases: TGTGCCAGCAGTACCAGCCGGGACAGGGTACCCTATGGCTACACCTTC. It encodes CASSTSRDRVPYGYTF.

This clonotype came up a few times. This chain connects TRBV12-3 or TRBV12-4 to TRBJ2-1, with D perhaps matching TRBD1 or TRBD2 (6 bases each). Trimming removed 5 bases at V and 8 bases at J, with 16 bases between. This CDR3 has 14 residues. This CDR3 is CASSPRRGQDEQFF. Here the CDR3 DNA reads TGTGCCAGCAGTCCACGACGGGGGCAAGATGAGCAGTTCTTC.

This clonotype was seen only a few times. This chain links TRBV4-3 with TRBJ2-3, with TRBD1 matching over 7 bases. J was trimmed by 3 bases and V by 0 bases; bases with no gene match: 6. Germline CDR1 LGHNA, CDR2 YSLEER. This CDR3 region has 16 residues. The CDR3: CASSQELGGATDTQYF. CDR3 nucleotides: TGCGCCAGCAGCCAAGAGTTAGGGGGCGCGACAGATACGCAGTATTTT.

This clonotype has only a few counts. The V and J genes are TRBV6-1 and TRBJ2-5; 9 nucleotides match TRBD2. The CDR3 is made up of 15 amino acids. Germline CDR1 reads MNHNS; CDR2 reads SASEGT. The J segment lost 2 bases and the V segment lost 2 bases, leaving 3 bases of the junction unmatched. The CDR3 DNA follows: TGTGCCAGCAGTGAAATGAGCGGGGGGCAAGAGACCCAGTACTTC. This gives the protein CASSEMSGGQETQYF.

There are a few counts of this clonotype. For the CDR3, the DNA is TGCAGCGTTGAAGGGCAGGGGGGTCAGCCCCAGCATTTT. This gives the protein CSVEGQGGQPQHF. The rearrangement uses TRBV29-1 and TRBJ1-5; 7 bases line up with TRBD1. J was trimmed by 6 bases and V by 1 base; bases with no gene match: 3. The CDR3 extends over 13 amino acids. The V gene's germline CDR1 is SQVTM and CDR2 ANQGSEA.

The sample holds a few counts of this clonotype. The chain joins TRBV7-9 to TRBJ1-5; tentative D call: TRBD1 (6 bases). CDR3 size: 12 residues. Germline V gene lookup returns CDR1 SEHNR and CDR2 FQNEAQ (reference sequence). V was clipped by 3 bases and J by 15 bases, with 15 bases between them. Here the CDR3 reads CASSLSSGDRHF. In nucleotides, the CDR3 is TGTGCCAGCAGCTTGAGTTCAGGGGATAGGCATTTT.

The table lists this clonotype with a few counts. The chain recombines TRBV29-1 with TRBJ2-5, with D perhaps matching TRBD2 (6 bases). CDR1 and CDR2 (germline): SQVTM, ANQGSEA. Between the trimmed V and J ends, which lost 4 bases and 6 bases, there was a span of 12 bases. The CDR3 is made up of 12 amino acids. The CDR3 sequence: CSVGLVVQTQYF. CDR3 sequence (DNA): TGCAGCGTTGGACTAGTAGTTCAGACCCAGTACTTC.

This clonotype showed up just a few times. The chain has TRBV28 and TRBJ1-4; TRBD1 might be the D (6 bases). CDR1 is MDHEN and CDR2 is SYDVKM in the germline V gene. V lost 1 base and J 8 bases, leaving 20 bases between the germline ends. There are 17 residues in the CDR3. The CDR3 loop is CASSLLAQTGRGEKLFF. The CDR3 DNA follows: TGTGCCAGCAGTTTATTAGCCCAGACAGGCCGCGGGGAAAAACTGTTTTTT.

There are many counts of this clonotype. The chain recombines TRBV7-9 with TRBJ2-7; TRBD1 matches 10 bases. V dropped 3 bases and J dropped 4; count of bases not matched to a gene: 3. Germline V gene sequence: CDR1 SEHNR, CDR2 FQNEAQ (reference sequence). The CDR3 covers 14 residues. CDR3 residues: CASSLGQGIYEQYF. The CDR3 bases are TGTGCCAGCAGCTTGGGACAGGGGATATACGAGCAGTACTTC.

This clonotype was observed a few times. The chain combines TRBV29-1 with TRBJ2-3, with 12 bases fitting TRBD2. After removal of 6 bases from V and 1 base from J, the junction contained 8 bases not matched to a gene. This CDR3 is built from 16 residues. Germline lookup yields CDR1 SQVTM and CDR2 ANQGSEA. CDR3 DNA sequence: TGCAGCGTAGAGACTAGCGGGAGACGCGGCACAGATACGCAGTATTTT. Amino acids: CSVETSGRRGTDTQYF.

This clonotype was detected only a few times. The chain carries TRBV11-2 and TRBJ2-1, with 9 bases that match TRBD2. V lost 5 bases, J lost 1 base, and 18 bases stayed unmatched. The CDR3 has 20 residues. Germline CDR1 SGHAT, CDR2 FQNNGV. For the CDR3, the DNA is TGTGCCAGCAGCCAATTTGGGATTAGCGGGGGCGAAGGGTCCTACAATGAGCAGTTCTTC. It translates to CASSQFGISGGEGSYNEQFF.

The rearrangement links TRBV28 to TRBJ2-1; 8 bases match TRBD1. V lost 3 bases to trimming and J lost 4 bases; unmatched junction nucleotides: 5. Germline V gene sequence: CDR1 MDHEN, CDR2 SYDVKM. The CDR3 length is 15 residues. CDR3 DNA sequence: TGTGCCAGCAGTTTCCAGGGGGCGTTATACAATGAGCAGTTCTTC. Its protein is CASSFQGALYNEQFF.

This clonotype was observed a few times. The J gene is TRBJ2-3, the V gene TRBV12-3 or TRBV12-4, with D hard to call. The CDR3 length is 14 residues. V dropped 4 bases and J dropped 0 bases, with 8 bases sitting between them. The CDR3 DNA reads TGTGCCAGCAGTTATCGACCTAGCACAGATACGCAGTATTTT. Translated: CASSYRPSTDTQYF.

The chain has TRBV28 and TRBJ2-7; tentatively, D is TRBD1 (5 bases). The germline V gene encodes CDR1 MDHEN and CDR2 SYDVKM. Trimming removed 5 bases at V and 3 bases at J, with 14 bases between. The CDR3 spans 14 residues. CDR3 nucleotide sequence: TGTGCCAGCAGTCTTGTTGGGGCGGACTACGAGCAGTACTTC. This gives the protein CASSLVGADYEQYF. Using reference TRBV28 and TRBJ2-7 for the parts outside the CDR3, the full variable domain is DVKVTQSSRYLVKRTGEKVFLECVQDMDHENMFWYRQDPGLGLRLIYFSYDVKMKEKGDIPEGYSVSREKKERFSLILESASTNQTSMYLCASSLVGADYEQYFGPGTRLTVT.

This clonotype was detected many times. V and J are TRBV5-1 and TRBJ1-6, with D possibly matching TRBD1 (6 bases). V lost 4 bases and J lost 13, with 21 bases in between. The germline gives CDR1 SGHRS, CDR2 YFSETQ. This CDR3 is 15 amino acids long. The CDR3 spells CASSRTAGARSPLHF. CDR3 sequence (DNA): TGCGCCAGCAGCCGCACCGCAGGGGCCCGATCGCCCCTCCACTTT.

Points on this clonotype: Germline is not matched at one junction end, which may reflect a read error. The rearrangement links TRBV6-9 to TRBJ2-7, with 11 bases aligning to TRBD2. Germline V gene data show CDR1 as MNHGY and CDR2 as SVAAGI. This CDR3 comprises 21 residues. The CDR3 reads CATSYSLTGLADIKMSDEQYF. CDR3 nucleotides: TGTGCCACCAGTTATTCGTTAACGGGACTAGCGGATATAAAGATGTCCGACGAGCAGTACTTC.

The gene calls are TRBV7-2 and TRBJ2-7; 8 bases map to TRBD1. The CDR3 runs 14 residues. Per germline, CDR1 SGHTA and CDR2 FQGNSA. V shed 3 bases, J shed 6 bases, and the junction held 7 bases outside the gene matches. Here the CDR3 DNA reads TGTGCCAGCAGCTTTTACACGGACAGGGCCGAGCAGTACTTC. As protein: CASSFYTDRAEQYF.

The rearrangement joins TRBV6-2 or TRBV6-3 to TRBJ2-2; 13 bases align to TRBD2. CDR1 is MNHEY, CDR2 SVGEGT, per germline. CDR3 size: 16 residues. Trimming cost V 5 bases and J 4 bases; bases outside gene matches: 4. The CDR3 nucleotides read TGTGCCAGCAGTCCACTAGCGGGGGGGAGCACCGGGGAGCTGTTTTTT. It codes for CASSPLAGGSTGELFF.

This clonotype was counted only a few times. The genes are TRBV5-4 and TRBJ2-5, with 8 positions matching TRBD1. V was clipped by 4 bases and J by 5 bases; unmatched bases: 7. Germline CDR1 is SGHNT and CDR2 is YYREEE (reference sequence). The CDR3 extends over 14 amino acids. The CDR3 sequence is CASSPRQGLETQYF. The CDR3 DNA reads as TGTGCCAGCAGCCCGCGACAGGGGCTGGAGACCCAGTACTTC. Full variable domain (outside the CDR3, taken from reference TRBV5-4 and TRBJ2-5): ETGVTQSPTHLIKTRGQQVTLRCSSQSGHNTVSWYQQALGQGPQFIFQYYREEENGRGNFPPRFSGLQFPNYSSELNVNALELDDSALYLCASSPRQGLETQYFGPGTRLLVL.

This clonotype showed up just a few times. The chain is built from TRBV10-3 and TRBJ2-3, with 12 bases identical to TRBD1. The germline V gene has CDR1 ENHRY and CDR2 SYGVKD. With V trimmed by 3 bases and J by 5 bases, 3 bases remained unmatched. This CDR3 is 15 amino acids long. The CDR3 DNA reads as TGTGCCATCAGTGACGGGACAGGGGGCCTAGATACGCAGTATTTT. It translates to CAISDGTGGLDTQYF.

V and J are TRBV14 and TRBJ2-1, with unresolved D. Trimming took 3 bases from V and 3 from J, leaving 6 bases between them. Germline CDR1 SGHDN, CDR2 FVKESK. This CDR3 spans 13 amino acids. The CDR3 region is CASSQPNYNEQFF. In DNA, the CDR3 is TGTGCCAGCAGCCAGCCTAACTACAATGAGCAGTTCTTC.

This clonotype was picked up a small number of times. This sequence joins TRBV6-5 and TRBJ2-7; unclear D gene. V was cut by 2 bases and J by 4 bases, with 12 bases left in between. The CDR3 runs to 14 residues. Per germline, CDR1 MNHEY and CDR2 SVGAGI. The CDR3 loop is CASSYPDVGYEQYF. The CDR3 DNA sequence: TGTGCCAGCAGTTACCCGGACGTAGGTTACGAGCAGTACTTC.

In its sample, this clonotype was seen a few times. The chain has TRBV12-3 or TRBV12-4 and TRBJ2-5; 12 bases are a match to TRBD2. This CDR3 is 14 amino acids long. V lost 6 bases, J lost 9 bases, and 8 bases stayed unmatched. CDR3 residues: CASSPTSGRRSQYF. CDR3 nucleotide sequence: TGTGCCAGCAGCCCGACTAGCGGGAGACGGTCCCAGTACTTC.

The V call is TRBV3-1, the J call TRBJ2-2, with unresolved D. Germline V gene sequence: CDR1 LGHDT, CDR2 YNNKEL (reference sequence). Trimming took off 7 bases at V and 4 bases at J, with 7 bases between the two ends. This CDR3 contains 12 residues. The CDR3 spells CASTSGTGELFF. The CDR3 DNA sequence: TGTGCCAGCACGAGTGGCACCGGGGAGCTGTTTTTT.

V and J are TRBV7-9 and TRBJ1-6, with TRBD1 matching over 11 bases. The V and J ends lost 1 base and 8 bases, in that order; junction bases with no gene match: 7. The CDR3 extends over 17 amino acids. Germline CDR1 is SEHNR and CDR2 is FQNEAQ (reference sequence). In DNA, the CDR3 is TGTGCCAGCAGCTTAGATCGGACAGGGGGCCTAGATTCACCCCTCCACTTT. Translated: CASSLDRTGGLDSPLHF.